This T cell receptor (beta chain) was retrieved from a study of T cell repertoires in cytomegalovirus infection. Across the study: Epitope selection comprised recently identified HLA-C-restricted CMV epitopes and well-studied HLA-B-restricted CMV epitopes. Carrying CMV and the relevant HLA type showed in public TCR beta signatures. Study outcomes and limitations: Dominating the ex vivo response were HLA-C-restricted CMV-specific TCR beta clonotypes. CMV carriers having the relevant HLA were flagged by cumulative public TCR beta family frequency.

Germline-derived CDR1 and CDR2 are SGDLS and YYNGEE. The CDR3 loop spans 15 amino acids. V was shortened by 3 bases and J by 4 bases, with 14 bases between the two germline ends. A single record per CDR3 protein comes from TCRdb applying MiXCR to the reads. The sample contains under 850,000 distinct CDR3 sequences, roughly a third of which appear only once. To note about this clonotype: Its antigen is currently unknown.

The rearrangement links TRBV9 to TRBJ2-1, with TRBD2 as a possible D gene (6 bases). This material consisted of cultured PBMCs, taken from culture after CMV antigen stimulation. The sequence was obtained from a human donor in good health (CMV status not recorded). Some clones in this sample may be carry-over from other donors' samples. Written as DNA, the CDR3 is TGTGCCAGCAGCGGTGGGCGGGATAGGTACAATGAGCAGTTCTTC. This translates into CASSGGRDRYNEQFF. Filled out from reference TRBV9 and TRBJ2-1, the complete variable domain reads DSGVTQTPKHLITATGQRVTLRCSPRSGDLSVYWYQQSLDQGLQFLIQYYNGEERAKGNILERFSAQQFPDLHSELNLSSLELGDSALYFCASSGGRDRYNEQFFGPGTRLTVL.